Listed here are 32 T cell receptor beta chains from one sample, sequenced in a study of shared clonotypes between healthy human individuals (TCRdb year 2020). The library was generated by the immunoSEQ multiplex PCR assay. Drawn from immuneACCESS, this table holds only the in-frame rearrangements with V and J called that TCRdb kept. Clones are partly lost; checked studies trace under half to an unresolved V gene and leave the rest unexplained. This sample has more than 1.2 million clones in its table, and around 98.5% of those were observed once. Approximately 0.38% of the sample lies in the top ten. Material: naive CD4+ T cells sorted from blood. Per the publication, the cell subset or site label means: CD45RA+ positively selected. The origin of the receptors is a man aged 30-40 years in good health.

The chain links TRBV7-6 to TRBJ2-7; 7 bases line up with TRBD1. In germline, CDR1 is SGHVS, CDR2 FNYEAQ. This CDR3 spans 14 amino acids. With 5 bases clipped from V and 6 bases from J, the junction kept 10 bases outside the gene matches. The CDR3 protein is CASSLRTGEPEQYF. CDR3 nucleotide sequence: TGTGCCAGCAGCCTCCGAACAGGGGAACCCGAGCAGTACTTC. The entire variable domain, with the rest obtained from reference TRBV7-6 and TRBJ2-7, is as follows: GAGVSQSPRYKVTKRGQDVALRCDPISGHVSLYWYRQALGQGPEFLTYFNYEAQQDKSGLPNDRFSAERPEGSISTLTIQRTEQRDSAMYRCASSLRTGEPEQYFGPGTRLTVT.

Written as DNA, the CDR3 is TGTGCCACCCGCCGGGACAGCGTGATGAACACTGAAGCTTTCTTT. As protein: CATRRDSVMNTEAFF. The gene calls are TRBV19 and TRBJ1-1, with 7 nucleotides matching TRBD1. CDR1 is LNHDA and CDR2 is SQIVND in the germline V gene (reference sequence). CDR3 length: 15 amino acids. Trimming cost V 10 bases and J 0 bases; bases outside gene matches: 11.

In DNA, the CDR3 is TGTGCCACCAGCAATTATTTGTGGCCCAACCCCCCACAACATACGCAGTATTTT. This translates into CATSNYLWPNPPQHTQYF. The chain carries TRBV15 and TRBJ2-3; D not certain. Trimming removed 4 bases from V and 7 bases from J, with 27 bases in between. The CDR3 loop spans 18 amino acids. In germline, CDR1 is LNHNV, CDR2 YYDKDF (reference sequence). Full variable domain (remainder filled in from reference TRBV15 and TRBJ2-3): DAMVIQNPRYQVTQFGKPVTLSCSQTLNHNVMYWYQQKSSQAPKLLFHYYDKDFNNEADTPDNFQSRRPNTSFCFLDIRSPGLGDTAMYLCATSNYLWPNPPQHTQYFGPGTRLTVL.

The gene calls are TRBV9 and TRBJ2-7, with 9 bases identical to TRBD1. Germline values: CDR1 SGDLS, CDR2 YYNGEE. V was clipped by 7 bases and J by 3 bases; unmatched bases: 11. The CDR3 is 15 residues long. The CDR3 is CASGPPRDRVYEQYF. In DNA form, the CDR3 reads TGTGCCAGCGGCCCACCCCGGGACAGGGTCTACGAGCAGTACTTC.

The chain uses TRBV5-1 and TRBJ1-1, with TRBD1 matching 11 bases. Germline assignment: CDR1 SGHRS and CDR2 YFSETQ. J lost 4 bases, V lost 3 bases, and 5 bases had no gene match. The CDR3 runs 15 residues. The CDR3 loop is CASSSGTGGGTEAFF. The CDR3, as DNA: TGCGCCAGCAGCTCCGGGACAGGGGGTGGCACTGAAGCTTTCTTT.

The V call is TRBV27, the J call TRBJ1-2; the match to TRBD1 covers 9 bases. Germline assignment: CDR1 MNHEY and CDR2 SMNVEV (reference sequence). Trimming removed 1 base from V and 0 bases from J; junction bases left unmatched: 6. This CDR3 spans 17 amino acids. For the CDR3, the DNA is TGTGCCAGCAGTTTATACGGGACAGGGAGACCTAACTATGGCTACACCTTC. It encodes CASSLYGTGRPNYGYTF.

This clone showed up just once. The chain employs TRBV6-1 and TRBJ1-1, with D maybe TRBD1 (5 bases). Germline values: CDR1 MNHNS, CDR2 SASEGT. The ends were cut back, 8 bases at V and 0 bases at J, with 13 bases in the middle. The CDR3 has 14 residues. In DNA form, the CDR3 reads TGTGCCAGCGTACGGGGCCCAATGAACACTGAAGCTTTCTTT. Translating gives CASVRGPMNTEAFF.

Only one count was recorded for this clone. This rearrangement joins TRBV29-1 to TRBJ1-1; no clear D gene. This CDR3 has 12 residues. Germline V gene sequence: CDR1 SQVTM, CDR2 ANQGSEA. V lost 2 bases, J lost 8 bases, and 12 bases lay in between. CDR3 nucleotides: TGCAGCGTTGAAACGGGTACGGGGGAAGCTTTCTTT. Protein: CSVETGTGEAFF.

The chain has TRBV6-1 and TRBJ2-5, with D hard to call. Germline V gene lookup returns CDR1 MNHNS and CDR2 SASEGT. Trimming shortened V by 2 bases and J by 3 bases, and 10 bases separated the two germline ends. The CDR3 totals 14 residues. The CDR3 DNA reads TGTGCCAGCAGTGAATTTGGAAGGGAAGAGACCCAGTACTTC. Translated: CASSEFGREETQYF.

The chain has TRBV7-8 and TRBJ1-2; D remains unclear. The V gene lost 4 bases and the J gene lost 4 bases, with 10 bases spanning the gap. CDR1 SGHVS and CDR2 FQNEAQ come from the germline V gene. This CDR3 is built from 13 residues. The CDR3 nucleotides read TGTGCCAGCAGCTCCAGTCGAAGCTATGGCTACACCTTC. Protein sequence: CASSSSRSYGYTF.

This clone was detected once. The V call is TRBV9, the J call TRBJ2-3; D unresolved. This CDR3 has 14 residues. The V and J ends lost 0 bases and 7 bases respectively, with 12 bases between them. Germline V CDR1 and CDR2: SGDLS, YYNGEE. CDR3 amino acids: CASSVGRVWNTQYF. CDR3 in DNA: TGTGCCAGCAGCGTAGGAAGGGTTTGGAATACGCAGTATTTT.

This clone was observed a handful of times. The CDR3 protein is CASSVDWNTEAFF. CDR3 coding DNA: TGTGCCAGCAGCGTAGATTGGAACACTGAAGCTTTCTTT. The chain uses TRBV9 and TRBJ1-1; D remains unclear. CDR3 length equals 13 residues. The ends were cut back, 0 bases at V and 1 base at J, with 4 bases in the middle. Germline V gene data show CDR1 as SGDLS and CDR2 as YYNGEE.

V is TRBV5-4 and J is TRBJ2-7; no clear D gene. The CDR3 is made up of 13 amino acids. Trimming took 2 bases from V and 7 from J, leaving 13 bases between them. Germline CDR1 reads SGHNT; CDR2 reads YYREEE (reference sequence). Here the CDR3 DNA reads TGTGCCAGCAGCTTACCCCCGTCGGTTGAGCAGTACTTC. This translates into CASSLPPSVEQYF.

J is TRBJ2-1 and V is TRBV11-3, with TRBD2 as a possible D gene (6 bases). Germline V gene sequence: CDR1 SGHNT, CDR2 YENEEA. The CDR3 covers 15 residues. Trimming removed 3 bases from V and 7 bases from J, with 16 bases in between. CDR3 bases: TGTGCCAGCAGCTTTGGGGGGTCCTCAAGAAATGAGCAGTTCTTC. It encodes CASSFGGSSRNEQFF.

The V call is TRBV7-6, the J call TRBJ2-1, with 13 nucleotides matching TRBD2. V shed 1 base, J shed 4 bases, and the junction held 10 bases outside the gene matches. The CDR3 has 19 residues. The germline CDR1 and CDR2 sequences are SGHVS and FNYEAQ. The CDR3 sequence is CASSLGTSGRALKYNEQFF. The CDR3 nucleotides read TGTGCCAGCAGCTTAGGAACTAGCGGGAGGGCCCTCAAGTACAATGAGCAGTTCTTC.

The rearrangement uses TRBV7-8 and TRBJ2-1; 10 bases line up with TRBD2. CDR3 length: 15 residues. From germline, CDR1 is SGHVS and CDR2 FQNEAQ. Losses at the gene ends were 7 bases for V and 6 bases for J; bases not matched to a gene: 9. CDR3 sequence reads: CASILAGESSNEQFF. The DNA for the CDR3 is TGTGCCAGCATCCTAGCGGGGGAGAGCTCCAATGAGCAGTTCTTC.

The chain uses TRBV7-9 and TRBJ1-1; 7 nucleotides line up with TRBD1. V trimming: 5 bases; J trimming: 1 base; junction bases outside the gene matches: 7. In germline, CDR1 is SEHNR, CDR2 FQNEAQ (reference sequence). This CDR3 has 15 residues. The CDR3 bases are TGTGCCAGCAGCCGCCCAGACAGGGAGAACACTGAAGCTTTCTTT. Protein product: CASSRPDRENTEAFF.

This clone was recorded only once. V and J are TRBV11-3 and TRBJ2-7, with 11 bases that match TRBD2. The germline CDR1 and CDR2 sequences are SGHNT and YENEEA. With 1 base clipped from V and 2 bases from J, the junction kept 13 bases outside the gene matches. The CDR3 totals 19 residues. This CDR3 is CASSLVVPASGRFPYEQYF. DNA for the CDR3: TGTGCCAGCAGCTTAGTAGTTCCGGCTAGCGGGAGGTTCCCCTACGAGCAGTACTTC.

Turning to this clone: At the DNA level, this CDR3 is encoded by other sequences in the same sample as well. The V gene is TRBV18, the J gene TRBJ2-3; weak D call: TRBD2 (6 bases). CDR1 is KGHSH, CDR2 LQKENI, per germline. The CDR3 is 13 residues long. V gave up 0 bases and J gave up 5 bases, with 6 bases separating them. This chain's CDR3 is CASSPPGGDTQYF. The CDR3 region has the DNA TGTGCCAGCTCACCACCGGGGGGAGATACGCAGTATTTT.

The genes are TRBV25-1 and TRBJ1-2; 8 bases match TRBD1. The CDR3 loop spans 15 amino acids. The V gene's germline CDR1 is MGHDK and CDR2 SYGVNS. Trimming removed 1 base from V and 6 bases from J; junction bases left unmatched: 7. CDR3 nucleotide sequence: TGTGCCAGCAGTGAATGGGCAGGGGGCATCGATGGCTACACCTTC. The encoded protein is CASSEWAGGIDGYTF.

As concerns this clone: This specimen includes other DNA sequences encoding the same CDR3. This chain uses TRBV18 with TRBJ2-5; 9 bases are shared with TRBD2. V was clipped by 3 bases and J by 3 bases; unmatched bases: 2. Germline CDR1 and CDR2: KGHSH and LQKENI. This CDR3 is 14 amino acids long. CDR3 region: CASSPRLAEETQYF. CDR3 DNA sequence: TGTGCCAGCTCACCGCGACTAGCGGAAGAGACCCAGTACTTC.

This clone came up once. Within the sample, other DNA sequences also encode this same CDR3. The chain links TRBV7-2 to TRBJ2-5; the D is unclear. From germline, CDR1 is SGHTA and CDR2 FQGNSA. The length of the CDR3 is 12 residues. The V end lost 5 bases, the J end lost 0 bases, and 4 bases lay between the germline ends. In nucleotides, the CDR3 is TGTGCCAGCAGCCGGTACCAAGAGACCCAGTACTTC. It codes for CASSRYQETQYF.

In DNA form, the CDR3 reads TGTGCCAGCTCACTCTCGCCCTACAGTACAACTAATGAAAAACTGTTTTTT. Its protein is CASSLSPYSTTNEKLFF. This chain uses TRBV18 with TRBJ1-4; D call uncertain. The V and J ends lost 4 bases and 0 bases respectively, with 15 bases between them. In germline, CDR1 is KGHSH, CDR2 LQKENI. The CDR3 consists of 17 residues.

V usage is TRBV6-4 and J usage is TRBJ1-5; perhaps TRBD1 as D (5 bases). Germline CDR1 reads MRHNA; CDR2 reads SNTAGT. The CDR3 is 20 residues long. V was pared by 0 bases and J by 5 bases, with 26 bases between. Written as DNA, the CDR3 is TGTGCCAGCAGTGACTCGGGGACGGATGAGGGATGGGGAAAAGATCAGCCCCAGCATTTT. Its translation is CASSDSGTDEGWGKDQPQHF.

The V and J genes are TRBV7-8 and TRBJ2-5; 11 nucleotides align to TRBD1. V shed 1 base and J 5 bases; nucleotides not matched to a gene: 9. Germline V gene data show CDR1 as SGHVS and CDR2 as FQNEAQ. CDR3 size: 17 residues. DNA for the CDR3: TGTGCCAGCAGCTTAGGGGACAGGGGGATCTTACGGGAGACCCAGTACTTC. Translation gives CASSLGDRGILRETQYF.

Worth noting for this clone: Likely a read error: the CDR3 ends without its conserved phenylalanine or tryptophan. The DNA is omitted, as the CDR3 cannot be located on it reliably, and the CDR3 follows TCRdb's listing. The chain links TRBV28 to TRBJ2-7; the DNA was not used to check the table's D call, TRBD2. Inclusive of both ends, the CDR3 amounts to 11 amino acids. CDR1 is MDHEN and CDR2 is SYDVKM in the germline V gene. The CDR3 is CASRGMAGEEL.

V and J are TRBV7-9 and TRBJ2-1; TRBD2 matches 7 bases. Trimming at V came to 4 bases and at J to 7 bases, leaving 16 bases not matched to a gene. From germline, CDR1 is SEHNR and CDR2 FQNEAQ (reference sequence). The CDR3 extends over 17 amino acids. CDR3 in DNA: TGTGCCAGCAGCTCCTACGAAGGATTGGGGGAGGGAAATGAGCAGTTCTTC. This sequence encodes CASSSYEGLGEGNEQFF.

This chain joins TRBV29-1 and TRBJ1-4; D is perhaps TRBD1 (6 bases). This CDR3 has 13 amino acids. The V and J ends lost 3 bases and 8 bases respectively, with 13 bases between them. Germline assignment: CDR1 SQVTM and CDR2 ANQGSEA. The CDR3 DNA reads TGCAGCGTTGACGCCAGGGGAGGAGAAAAACTGTTTTTT. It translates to CSVDARGGEKLFF.

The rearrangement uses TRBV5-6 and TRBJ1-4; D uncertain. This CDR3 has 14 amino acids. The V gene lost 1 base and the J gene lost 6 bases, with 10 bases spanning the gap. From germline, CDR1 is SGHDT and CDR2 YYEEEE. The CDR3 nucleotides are TGTGCCAGCAGCTTGAAAGGGTTGGATGAAAAACTGTTTTTT. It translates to CASSLKGLDEKLFF.

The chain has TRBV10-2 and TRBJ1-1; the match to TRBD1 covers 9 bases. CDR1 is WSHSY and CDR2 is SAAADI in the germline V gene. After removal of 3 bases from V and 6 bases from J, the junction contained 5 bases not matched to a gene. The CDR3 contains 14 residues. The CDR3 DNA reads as TGCGCCAGCAGTGAATTACAGGGGGCCTCTGAAGCTTTCTTT. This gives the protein CASSELQGASEAFF.

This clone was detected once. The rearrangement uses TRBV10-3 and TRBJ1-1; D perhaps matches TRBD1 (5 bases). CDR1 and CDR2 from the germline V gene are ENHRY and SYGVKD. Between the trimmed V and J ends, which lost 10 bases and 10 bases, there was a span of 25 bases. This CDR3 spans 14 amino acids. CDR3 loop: CATNPSDREEVAFF. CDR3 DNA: TGTGCCACCAACCCCTCTGACAGAGAGGAGGTAGCTTTCTTT.

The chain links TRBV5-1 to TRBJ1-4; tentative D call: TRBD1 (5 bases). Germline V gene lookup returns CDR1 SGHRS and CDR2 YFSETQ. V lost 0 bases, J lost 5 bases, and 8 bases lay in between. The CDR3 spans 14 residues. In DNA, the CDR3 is TGCGCCAGCAGCTTGGGACAGCAGAATGAAAAACTGTTTTTT. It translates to CASSLGQQNEKLFF.